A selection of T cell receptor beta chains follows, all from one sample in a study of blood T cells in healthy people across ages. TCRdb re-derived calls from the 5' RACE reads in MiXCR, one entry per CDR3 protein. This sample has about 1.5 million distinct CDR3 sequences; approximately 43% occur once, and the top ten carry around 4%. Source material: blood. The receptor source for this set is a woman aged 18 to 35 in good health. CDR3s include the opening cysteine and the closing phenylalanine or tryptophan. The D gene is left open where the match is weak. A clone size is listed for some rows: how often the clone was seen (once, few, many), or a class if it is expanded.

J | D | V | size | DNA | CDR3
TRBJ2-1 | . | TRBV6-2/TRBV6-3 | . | TGCGCCACCCCCTTAGGGGGGCCCTACAATGAGCAGTTCTTC | CATPLGGPYNEQFF
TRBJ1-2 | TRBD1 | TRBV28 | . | TGTGCCAGCAGTCGAGCAACAGGACAGGGGGCTAAGTATGGCTACACCTTC | CASSRATGQGAKYGYTF
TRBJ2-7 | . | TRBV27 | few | TGTGCCAGCAGGCTGGGCGGGACAGTAACCTACGAGCAGTACTTC | CASRLGGTVTYEQYF
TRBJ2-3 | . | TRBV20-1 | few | TGCAGTGCTAAGCCCCGACTGAGCACAGATACGCAGTATTTT | CSAKPRLSTDTQYF
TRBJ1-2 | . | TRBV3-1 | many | TGTGCCAGCAGCCAAGACCGTCCGGGAAACTATGGCTACACCTTC | CASSQDRPGNYGYTF
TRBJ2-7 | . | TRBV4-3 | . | TGCGCCAGCAGCCAAGCGGAGACTGCTTTCGAGCAGTACTTC | CASSQAETAFEQYF
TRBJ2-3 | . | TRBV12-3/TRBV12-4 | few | TGTGCCAGCAGTTTAATGACGGGCCCAGATACGCAGTATTTT | CASSLMTGPDTQYF
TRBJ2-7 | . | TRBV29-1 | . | TGCAGCGTTGGAGGAATTCCTTACGAGCAGTACTTC | CSVGGIPYEQYF
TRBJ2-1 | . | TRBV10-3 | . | TGTGCCATCAGTCAGGGGGGACTAGGTTTTTATGAGCAGTTCTTC | CAISQGGLGFYEQFF
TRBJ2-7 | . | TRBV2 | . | TGTGCCAGCAGGGGGAGCAGCAACACCTACGAGCAGTACTTC | CASRGSSNTYEQYF
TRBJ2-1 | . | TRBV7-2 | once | TGTGCCAGCAGCCTAGACAGAGGGTATGATGAGCAGTTCTTC | CASSLDRGYDEQFF
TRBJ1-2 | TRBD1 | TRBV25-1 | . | TGTGCCAGCAGTGAATCGGGTGGGACAGGGGAGAGGTATGGCTACACCTTC | CASSESGGTGERYGYTF
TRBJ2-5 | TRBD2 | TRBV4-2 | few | TGTGCCAGCAGCCAAGGTAGCGGGGAAGAGACCCAGTACTTC | CASSQGSGEETQYF
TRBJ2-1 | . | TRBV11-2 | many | TGTGCCAGCAGTCTAGTCAGCAATGAGCAGTTCTTC | CASSLVSNEQFF
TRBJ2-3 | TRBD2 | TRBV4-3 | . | TGCGCCAGCAGCCTGAGGCTAGCGGGGGTCGAAGATACGCAGTATTTT | CASSLRLAGVEDTQYF
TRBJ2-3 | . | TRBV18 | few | TGTGCCAGCTCACCAGCTAGGTCGTCTAGCACAGATACGCAGTATTTT | CASSPARSSSTDTQYF
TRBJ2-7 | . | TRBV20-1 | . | TGCAGTGCGCCCGGCACTCTTCTCCACGAGCAGTACTTC | CSAPGTLLHEQYF
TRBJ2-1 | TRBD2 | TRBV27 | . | TGTGCCAGCAGCATGGGACTAGCGGGAGTAGATGAGCAGTTCTTC | CASSMGLAGVDEQFF
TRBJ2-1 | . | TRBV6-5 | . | TGTGCCAGCAGTTACTCGCTCGTAGCGTCGGCCTCCGAGCAGTTCTTC | CASSYSLVASASEQFF
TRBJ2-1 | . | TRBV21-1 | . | TGTGCCAGCAGCCTCCAGACAGGGAAGGATGACAATGAGCAGTTCTTC | CASSLQTGKDDNEQFF
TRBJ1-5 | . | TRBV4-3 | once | TGCGCCAGCAGCCAAGTCAGGGATCAGCCCCAGCATTTT | CASSQVRDQPQHF
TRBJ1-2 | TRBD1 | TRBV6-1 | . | TGTGCCAGCAGATGGACAGGGGATGGCTACACCTTC | CASRWTGDGYTF
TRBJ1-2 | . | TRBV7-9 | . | TGTGCCAGCAGCTTAGCCAGGATTGGCACCAGCTATGGCTACACCTTC | CASSLARIGTSYGYTF
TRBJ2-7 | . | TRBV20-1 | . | TGCAGTGCTAGAGTCCGGCAGGGCAATGAGCAGTACTTC | CSARVRQGNEQYF
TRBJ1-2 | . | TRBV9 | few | TGTGCCAGCAGCGTGCACCTAGACTATGGCTACACCTTC | CASSVHLDYGYTF
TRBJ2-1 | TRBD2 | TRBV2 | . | TGTGCCAGCAGTGATCCGGGACTAGGTCTCAATGAGCAGTTCTTC | CASSDPGLGLNEQFF
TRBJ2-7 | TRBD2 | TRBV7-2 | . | TGTGCCAGCAGGACTAGCGGTCCCTACGAGCAGTACTTC | CASRTSGPYEQYF
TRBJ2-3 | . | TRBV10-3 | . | TGTGCCATCAGTGAGCTAGGAGGGGGCTCGGGGACAGATACGCAGTATTTT | CAISELGGGSGTDTQYF
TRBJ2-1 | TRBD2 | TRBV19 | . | TGTGCCAGTAGTTGGCTAGCGGCGAGGAATGAGCAGTTCTTC | CASSWLAARNEQFF
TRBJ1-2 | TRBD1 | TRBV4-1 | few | TGCGCCAGCAGCCGCCTGACAGGGATCTATGGCTACACCTTC | CASSRLTGIYGYTF
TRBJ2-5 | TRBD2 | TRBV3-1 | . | TGTGCCAGCAGCCAAGACAAGCGGGAGTGGGATGAGACCCAGTACTTC | CASSQDKREWDETQYF
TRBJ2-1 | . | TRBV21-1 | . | TGTGCCAGCAGCAAAGTTGGCAGGGCCAAGAATGAGCAGTTCTTC | CASSKVGRAKNEQFF
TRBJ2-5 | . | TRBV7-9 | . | TGTGCCAGCAGCTTAGCGTATGAAGCGGTACAAGAGACCCAGTACTTC | CASSLAYEAVQETQYF
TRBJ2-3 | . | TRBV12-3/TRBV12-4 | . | TGTGCCCTTAGGTCGAGAGCAGATACGCAGTATTTT | CALRSRADTQYF
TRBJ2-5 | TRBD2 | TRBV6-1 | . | TGTGCCAGCAGTGGACGGTCTAGCGGAGAGACCCAGTACTTC | CASSGRSSGETQYF
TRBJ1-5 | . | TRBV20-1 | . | TGCAGTGCTAGAGATCCCCAGTACAATCAGCCCCAGCATTTT | CSARDPQYNQPQHF
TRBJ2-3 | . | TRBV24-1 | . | TGTGCCACCAGTGATTTGAGGGGGGGAACAGATACGCAGTATTTT | CATSDLRGGTDTQYF
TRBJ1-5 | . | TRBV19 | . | TGTGCCAGTAGTTCGCCATACAGGGACCGGCAGCCCCAGCATTTT | CASSSPYRDRQPQHF
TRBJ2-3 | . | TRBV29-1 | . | TGCAGCGTAACCCCGATAGCGGCTAGCACAGATACGCAGTATTTT | CSVTPIAASTDTQYF
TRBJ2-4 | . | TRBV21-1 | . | TGTGCCAGCAGCAAAGGGGGAAACATTCAGTACTTC | CASSKGGNIQYF
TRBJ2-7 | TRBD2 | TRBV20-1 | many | TGCAGTGCTAGAACTAGCGGGAGTAACGAGCAGTACTTC | CSARTSGSNEQYF
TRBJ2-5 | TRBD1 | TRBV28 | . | TGTGCCAGCAGAGGGACAGGGGTCGAGACCCAGTACTTC | CASRGTGVETQYF
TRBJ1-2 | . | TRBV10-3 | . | TGTGCCATCAGTGGGTCTGGGCCAGGACCCGATTTCACCTTC | CAISGSGPGPDFTF
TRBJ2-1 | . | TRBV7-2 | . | TGTGCCAGCAGCTTTAGGATTGGAAGTGAGCAGTTCTTC | CASSFRIGSEQFF
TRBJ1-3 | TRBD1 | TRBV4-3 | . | TGCGCCAGCAGCCGAACCGGGACAGGGGGCTCTGGAAACACCATATATTTT | CASSRTGTGGSGNTIYF
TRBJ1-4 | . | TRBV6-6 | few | TGTGCCAGCAGTGTAACGGGGAATGAAAAACTGTTTTTT | CASSVTGNEKLFF
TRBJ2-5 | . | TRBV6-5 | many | TGTGCCAGCAGTTACTCGATTACGGGAAAGACCCAGTACTTC | CASSYSITGKTQYF
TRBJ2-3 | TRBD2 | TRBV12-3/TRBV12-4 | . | TGTGCCAGCAGTTTACGGCGGGGGAACACAGATACGCAGTATTTT | CASSLRRGNTDTQYF
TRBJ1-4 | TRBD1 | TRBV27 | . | TGTGCCAGCAGTCCCGGACAGGCGGGGGATGCAACTAATGAAAAACTGTTTTTT | CASSPGQAGDATNEKLFF